This TCR beta chain appears in the sequencing data of a study of beta chain features in type 1 diabetes. Study results and caveats: When Type 1 diabetes patients were examined, their TCRB CDR3s proved moderately but significantly shorter in all four CD4+ subsets. HLA effects on TCRB rearrangement stayed unresolved here.

The CDR3 totals 13 residues. V was pared by 5 bases and J by 0 bases, with 8 bases between. CDR1 and CDR2 from the germline V gene are PRHDT and FYEKMQ (reference sequence). The isolated RNA, all of it, was reverse transcribed, so expressed TCRB transcripts were what got sequenced. Data came from immunoSEQ multiplex PCR; TCRdb stores just in-frame clones and leaves some out. The sample lists under 200,000 clones; 6.5% to 8.5% were seen once. This clone was counted many times. The antigen remains undetermined. The specimen sequenced was central memory CD4+ T cells from blood. This receptor was obtained from a young woman with type 1 diabetes. The chain employs TRBV13 and TRBJ2-7, with D unresolved. The CDR3 bases are TGTGCCAGCAGCCTTCATAGCTCCTACGAGCAGTACTTC. Its translation: CASSLHSSYEQYF. Full variable domain (outside the CDR3, taken from reference TRBV13 and TRBJ2-7): AAGVIQSPRHLIKEKRETATLKCYPIPRHDTVYWYQQGPGQDPQFLISFYEKMQSDKGSIPDRFSAQQFSDYHSELNMSSLELGDSALYFCASSLHSSYEQYFGPGTRLTVT.